This T cell receptor beta chain was identified during a study of glioma-infiltrating T cells. Study findings and constraints: Above-expected tissue-blood divergence occurred in all gliomas, most in low-grade ones. CDR3 overlap between tissue and blood was very small.

TCR alpha and beta CDR3 regions were amplified from RNA using iRepertoire nested multiplex PCR. One-step reverse transcription and amplification started from roughly 100-400 ng of tissue mRNA or PBMC total RNA. TCRdb re-derived calls from the multiplex PCR reads in MiXCR, one entry per CDR3 protein. The top ten clones hold roughly 20% of a sample with some 150,000 distinct CDR3 sequences, more than 35% of them seen once. The germline V gene has CDR1 MNHNY and CDR2 SVGAGI (reference sequence). This CDR3 spans 15 amino acids. V dropped 5 bases and J dropped 2; count of bases not matched to a gene: 6. As for this clonotype: The antigen remains unidentified.

The sample comprised glioma tissue, nonneoplastic brain tissue, or PBMCs (not recorded which). The V and J genes are TRBV6-6 and TRBJ1-2; 9 bases line up with TRBD1. The clonotype comes from a human donor with low-grade glioma or glioblastoma, undergoing nonglioma brain surgery, or in good health (not recorded which). This chain's CDR3 is CASSTQDRGNYGYTF. In DNA, the CDR3 is TGTGCCAGCAGTACCCAGGACAGGGGAAACTATGGCTACACCTTC.